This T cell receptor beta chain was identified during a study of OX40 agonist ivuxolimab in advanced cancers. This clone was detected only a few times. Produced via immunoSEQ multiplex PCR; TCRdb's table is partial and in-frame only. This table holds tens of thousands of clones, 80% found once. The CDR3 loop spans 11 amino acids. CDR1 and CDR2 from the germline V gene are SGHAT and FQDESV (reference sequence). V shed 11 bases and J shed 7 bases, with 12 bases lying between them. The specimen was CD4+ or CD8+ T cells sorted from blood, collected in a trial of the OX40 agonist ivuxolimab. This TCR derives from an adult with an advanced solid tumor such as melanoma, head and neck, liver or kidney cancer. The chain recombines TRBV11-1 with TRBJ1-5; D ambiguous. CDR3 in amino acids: CARTSRQPQHF. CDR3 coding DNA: TGTGCCCGTACTTCGCGGCAGCCCCAGCATTTT.